The text below deals with one T cell receptor (beta chain). Antigen unknown. The CDR3 runs 18 residues. In germline, CDR1 is MNHEY, CDR2 SVGEGT. V was shortened by 0 bases and J by 0 bases, with 17 bases between the two germline ends. The data originate from a study of T cell responses to AZD1222 COVID-19 vaccine. Study-wide results and limits: Seropositive at baseline were only a handful of AZD1222 recipients. Nearly half of spike-specific TCRs reportedly target unmutated variant regions. Repertoires were sampled only after the peak T cell response. Donors in the cohort were predominantly white British and more often female, and clonal diversity was possibly underestimated.

The repertoire was sequenced with immunoSEQ multiplex PCR; TCRdb's copy has only in-frame clones and lacks some. Of some 200,000 clones in the sample, approximately 92% were seen once. The TCR was taken from an adult who received the MenACWY meningococcal vaccine as a control. V gene TRBV6-2 or TRBV6-3 combines with J gene TRBJ1-1; perhaps TRBD1 as D (6 bases). The material sequenced was peripheral blood, taken 28 days after the second dose of the MenACWY control vaccine. Written as DNA, the CDR3 is TGTGCCAGCAGTTACTCGAGGGGGACGGTTCGGGTGAACACTGAAGCTTTCTTT. This encodes CASSYSRGTVRVNTEAFF.